A few counts support the clone carrying this T cell receptor beta chain. CDR1 is SNHLY, CDR2 FYNNEI, per germline. This CDR3 region has 16 residues. Unmatched junction bases numbered 13, after V lost 6 bases and J lost 4 bases. The source of the sample is a study of blood T cells in healthy people across ages. Sample-barcoded 5' priming and a J-beta primer mix drove a second PCR of about 6 to 12 cycles. MiXCR was run by TCRdb on the 5' RACE reads, yielding one entry per CDR3 protein. The table shows approximately 1,100,000 distinct CDR3 sequences, with around 43% occurring only once. V is TRBV2 and J is TRBJ2-3; 7 nucleotides align to TRBD2. Sequences were obtained from blood. This clonotype was obtained from a woman in her fifties or sixties in good health. The CDR3 spells CASRRGPAGSSDTQYF. The CDR3 region has the DNA TGTGCCAGCAGGCGGGGACCAGCGGGATCGTCAGATACGCAGTATTTT.